The clone carrying this T cell receptor beta chain occurred many times. Its antigen is as yet unknown. CDR1 and CDR2 (germline): MGHRA, YSYEKL. The CDR3 loop spans 16 amino acids. Unmatched junction bases numbered 15, after V lost 5 bases and J lost 8 bases. From the 5' RACE reads, TCRdb called clonotypes with MiXCR, one entry per CDR3 protein. The sample has approximately 630,000 distinct CDR3 sequences, less than 9% seen once. This entry comes from a study of identical twins. Whole-study findings and limits: Weaker excess sharing between twins was seen in beta out-of-frame sequences.

The donor group consisted entirely of healthy Caucasians. This sample also appeared in a second study, on yellow fever vaccine responses in identical twins.

What was sequenced was PBMCs. The sequence was collected from a woman younger than 35 in good health. The chain is built from TRBV4-1 and TRBJ2-1; 7 bases line up with TRBD2. CDR3 protein: CASSNKGLTLGDEQFF. The DNA for the CDR3 is TGCGCCAGCAGCAATAAGGGACTAACCCTTGGGGATGAGCAGTTCTTC.